This TCR beta chain was identified in a study of cytomegalovirus exposure and HLA in healthy donors. The study's findings and limits: Per published accounts, TCR beta sequences correctly predicted the HLA-A and HLA-B alleles of most subjects.

Trimming cost V 7 bases and J 2 bases; bases outside gene matches: 16. Germline CDR1 reads MNHGY; CDR2 reads SAAAGT. The CDR3 runs 17 residues. Primers: 60 Vbeta forward and 13 Jbeta reverse. TCRdb's table, derived via immunoSEQ multiplex PCR, lists solely in-frame clones and lacks some. This repertoire shows 200,000 to 250,000 clones, more than 70% found once; its top ten account for about 1.2%. Notes on this clone: What it recognizes is unknown.

The sample was PBMCs. This sequence originates from a human donor in good health. V is TRBV6-8 and J is TRBJ1-2, with 7 bases lining up with TRBD1. The CDR3 loop reads CASTECQSGQTNYGYTF. The CDR3 DNA follows: TGTGCCAGCACTGAATGCCAGTCGGGACAGACCAACTATGGCTACACCTTC.